This TCR beta chain came from a study of long-term antiretroviral therapy in people with HIV. V was cut by 3 bases and J by 6 bases, with 5 bases left in between. The CDR3 extends over 12 amino acids. CDR1 and CDR2 (germline): LNHNV, YYDKDF (reference sequence). Samples were assayed with immunoSEQ v3.0 at survey level. Profiling relied on immunoSEQ multiplex PCR, and the TCRdb table lists in-frame clones only, not all of them. The sample includes about 24,000 clones, 81% of them seen just once. This receptor was identified in a young man with HIV. The material was unsorted PBMCs, obtained 4.4 years after starting antiretroviral therapy. V and J are TRBV15 and TRBJ2-2; D gene uncertain. CDR3: CATSRGPGELFF. CDR3 DNA sequence: TGTGCCACCAGCAGGGGTCCCGGGGAGCTGTTTTTT.